Below are 7 T cell receptor beta chains sequenced from a single sample in a study of blood T cell repertoires in COVID-19. Profiling relied on immunoSEQ multiplex PCR, and the TCRdb table lists in-frame clones only, not all of them. The profile shows roughly 200,000 clones, 85% to 90% of them singletons. The sequenced material came from peripheral blood. The origin of the receptors is a person aged 65-85 years with COVID-19, enrolled during active disease.

The V and J genes are TRBV6-2 or TRBV6-3 and TRBJ2-2; D is possibly TRBD2 (6 bases). The V gene's germline CDR1 is MNHEY and CDR2 SVGEGT. This CDR3 region has 17 residues. V lost 0 bases to trimming and J lost 2 bases, with 13 bases between them. The CDR3: CASSYSGGVFNTGELFF. In DNA form, the CDR3 reads TGTGCCAGCAGTTACTCTGGCGGGGTTTTTAACACCGGGGAGCTGTTTTTT.

The chain carries TRBV11-2 and TRBJ2-5; D is perhaps TRBD1 (5 bases). V dropped 5 bases and J dropped 5 bases, with 9 bases sitting between them. The CDR3 contains 12 residues. Germline loops: CDR1 SGHAT, CDR2 FQNNGV. CDR3 sequence (DNA): TGTGCCAGCAGCCATAACAGGGAGACCCAGTACTTC. Its translation: CASSHNRETQYF.

V is TRBV19 and J is TRBJ2-2; perhaps TRBD1 as D (6 bases). In germline, CDR1 is LNHDA, CDR2 SQIVND (reference sequence). The CDR3 extends over 15 amino acids. With 6 bases removed from V and 1 base from J, the gap between germline ends came to 12 bases. DNA for the CDR3: TGTGCCAGTAGATCCCCGGACAGGAACACCGGGGAGCTGTTTTTT. This codes for CASRSPDRNTGELFF. Filled out from reference TRBV19 and TRBJ2-2, the complete variable domain reads DGGITQSPKYLFRKEGQNVTLSCEQNLNHDAMYWYRQDPGQGLRLIYYSQIVNDFQKGDIAEGYSVSREKKESFPLTVTSAQKNPTAFYLCASRSPDRNTGELFFGEGSRLTVL.

J is TRBJ2-7 and V is TRBV6-1; TRBD1 matches 11 bases. Germline V gives CDR1 MNHNS, CDR2 SASEGT. This CDR3 has 16 amino acids. J lost 3 bases, V lost 3 bases, and 7 bases had no gene match. The CDR3 spells CASSDGQGAIVYEQYF. DNA of the CDR3: TGTGCCAGCAGTGACGGACAGGGGGCTATAGTCTACGAGCAGTACTTC.

The rearrangement links TRBV28 to TRBJ1-3; D remains unclear. CDR3 length: 17 amino acids. Between the trimmed V and J ends, which lost 0 bases and 0 bases, there was a span of 12 bases. Germline values: CDR1 MDHEN, CDR2 SYDVKM. CDR3 loop: CASSLWVERVSGNTIYF. DNA of the CDR3: TGTGCCAGCAGTTTATGGGTAGAGAGAGTCTCTGGAAACACCATATATTTT.

This clone was seen just once. The V and J genes are TRBV6-2 or TRBV6-3 and TRBJ1-5; D ambiguous. V was pared by 2 bases and J by 3 bases, with 11 bases between. Germline assignment: CDR1 MNHEY and CDR2 SVGEGT. CDR3 length: 15 amino acids. The DNA of the CDR3 is TGTGCCAGCAGTTACGCTAGATCGTCCAATCAGCCCCAGCATTTT. This sequence encodes CASSYARSSNQPQHF.

V is TRBV3-1 (or the pseudogene TRBV3-2) and J is TRBJ1-1, with 8 bases matching TRBD1. The germline CDR1 and CDR2 sequences are LGHDT and YNNKEL (reference sequence). Losses at the gene ends were 1 base for V and 4 bases for J; bases not matched to a gene: 5. The CDR3 is 15 residues long. The CDR3 protein is CASSQVSGGLTEAFF. DNA for the CDR3: TGTGCCAGCAGCCAAGTTTCAGGGGGCCTCACTGAAGCTTTCTTT.